These 15 T cell receptor beta chains came from one sample sequenced in a study of T cells in Graves' hyperthyroidism and ophthalmopathy. The source material, RNA transcripts, was used to amplify TCR beta CDR3 regions. First-round RT-PCR targeting the TCR CDR3 was performed with the HTBI primer set. TCRdb independently ran MiXCR on the multiplex PCR reads; one entry per CDR3 protein. There are about 380,000 distinct CDR3 sequences in the sample; under 20% occur only once, and 35% to 45% lies in the top ten. The material sequenced was blood. These receptors were obtained from a young man with Graves' ophthalmopathy.

V is TRBV20-1 and J is TRBJ2-4; 8 bases fit TRBD1. The CDR3 is made up of 17 amino acids. Germline V gene sequence: CDR1 DFQATT, CDR2 SNEGSKA (reference sequence). J gave up 0 bases and V 2 bases, and 9 bases lay outside the gene matches. CDR3 DNA: TGCAGTGCTAGACAGGGGGCGGCTCTGGTAGCCAAAAACATTCAGTACTTC. Protein product: CSARQGAALVAKNIQYF.

V usage is TRBV7-3 and J usage is TRBJ1-2; D remains ambiguous. CDR1 is SGHTA and CDR2 is FQGTGA in the germline V gene. V was pared by 4 bases and J by 9 bases, with 15 bases between. CDR3 size: 13 residues. CDR3 amino acids: CASSSLPTGSYTF. Here the CDR3 DNA reads TGTGCCAGCAGCTCCCTGCCGACTGGAAGCTACACCTTC.

There are a few counts of this clonotype. This chain joins TRBV5-1 and TRBJ1-6; 7 nucleotides line up with TRBD1. The V gene's germline CDR1 is SGHRS and CDR2 YFSETQ. This CDR3 region has 14 residues. The V and J ends lost 6 bases and 7 bases, in that order; junction bases with no gene match: 7. The chain's CDR3 is CASTPGQSNSPLHF. DNA for the CDR3: TGCGCCAGCACTCCGGGACAGAGCAATTCACCCCTCCACTTT.

Remarks on this clonotype: This CDR3 fails to terminate in the conserved phenylalanine or tryptophan, so it likely reflects a read error. The chain is built from TRBV3-1 and TRBJ2-7; no definite D call. V shed 1 base and J shed 2 bases, with 6 bases lying between them. The V gene's germline CDR1 is LGHDT and CDR2 YNNKEL (reference sequence). CDR3 length equals 13 residues. The CDR3 DNA reads TGTGCCAGCAGCCAAGGGGGTACCTACGAGCAGTACTCC. Residues: CASSQGGTYEQYS.

This clonotype showed up many times. This chain connects TRBV5-1 to TRBJ2-2, with no clear D. Trimming pared 4 bases from V and 0 bases from J, leaving 10 bases between. The V gene's germline CDR1 is SGHRS and CDR2 YFSETQ. The CDR3 is 15 residues long. CDR3 residues: CASSPYYANTGELFF. The CDR3 region has the DNA TGCGCCAGCAGCCCATACTACGCGAACACCGGGGAGCTGTTTTTT.

This clonotype was detected ten times or more. This rearrangement joins TRBV2 to TRBJ2-7, with TRBD1 matching 9 bases. J was trimmed by 5 bases and V by 5 bases; bases with no gene match: 7. Germline V gene data show CDR1 as SNHLY and CDR2 as FYNNEI. CDR3 length equals 14 residues. The CDR3 protein is CASSPGTGTDEQYF. The CDR3 bases are TGTGCCAGCAGTCCCGGGACAGGGACCGACGAGCAGTACTTC.

The chain carries TRBV6-2 or TRBV6-3 and TRBJ2-2; 14 bases match TRBD2. The V gene's germline CDR1 is MNHEY and CDR2 SVGEGT. V shed 6 bases and J 6 bases; nucleotides not matched to a gene: 6. The CDR3 totals 16 residues. This CDR3 reads CASSPTSGGAPGELFF. The CDR3 region has the DNA TGTGCCAGCAGCCCGACTAGCGGGGGGGCCCCCGGGGAGCTGTTTTTT.

This clonotype was detected many times. This chain joins TRBV20-1 and TRBJ2-3; 7 nucleotides line up with TRBD2. Germline lookup yields CDR1 DFQATT and CDR2 SNEGSKA (reference sequence). There are 15 residues in the CDR3. V lost 2 bases and J lost 5; bases outside the gene matches: 10. The CDR3 protein is CSARRPMGGGDTQYF. The CDR3 DNA is TGCAGTGCTAGACGGCCGATGGGCGGGGGAGATACGCAGTATTTT.

As DNA, the CDR3 is TGTGCCAGCTCAGTTAATGAAAAACTGTTTTTT. Protein: CASSVNEKLFF. The chain joins TRBV12-3 or TRBV12-4 to TRBJ1-4; D gene ambiguous. This CDR3 has 11 amino acids. Trimming took 8 bases from V and 4 from J, leaving 5 bases between them.

The table lists this clonotype with many counts. The V and J genes are TRBV3-1 and TRBJ2-7; D is unresolved. Per the germline V gene, CDR1 is LGHDT and CDR2 is YNNKEL (reference sequence). The V and J ends lost 1 base and 6 bases respectively, with 10 bases between them. This CDR3 comprises 13 residues. The CDR3 DNA reads as TGTGCCAGCAGCCAAGGGCCCCTTGGCGAGCAGTACTTC. Translation gives CASSQGPLGEQYF.

This clonotype appeared a few times. This chain uses TRBV4-1 with TRBJ1-5; D gene uncertain. V lost 4 bases and J 0 bases, leaving 13 bases between the germline ends. CDR1 and CDR2 (germline): MGHRA, YSYEKL. This CDR3 spans 16 amino acids. The CDR3 region is CASSPLGGSSNQPQHF. CDR3 nucleotide sequence: TGCGCCAGCAGCCCTCTCGGCGGGAGTAGCAATCAGCCCCAGCATTTT.

This chain connects TRBV3-1 to TRBJ2-2; TRBD1 aligns across 9 bases. The junction had 3 bases not matched to a gene; V was cut back by 3 bases and J by 1 base. The CDR3 is 16 residues long. Germline V lookup: CDR1 LGHDT, CDR2 YNNKEL (reference sequence). For the CDR3, the DNA is TGTGCCAGCAGCCAGGCGGGACAGGGGAACACCGGGGAGCTGTTTTTT. Translating gives CASSQAGQGNTGELFF.

The gene calls are TRBV3-1 and TRBJ2-2; 8 nucleotides line up with TRBD2. This CDR3 contains 17 residues. Germline V lookup: CDR1 LGHDT, CDR2 YNNKEL (reference sequence). Trimming removed 4 bases from V and 0 bases from J; junction bases left unmatched: 7. In nucleotides, the CDR3 is TGTGCCAGCAGCCGAACCGGACTAGCAGCGAACACCGGGGAGCTGTTTTTT. It encodes CASSRTGLAANTGELFF.

The J gene is TRBJ2-1, the V gene TRBV20-1, with D possibly matching TRBD1 (6 bases). CDR1 and CDR2 from the germline V gene are DFQATT and SNEGSKA (reference sequence). The CDR3 is 14 amino acids. The CDR3 spells CTGQTQGYNNEQFF. The CDR3 bases are TGCACAGGACAAACACAGGGTTATAACAATGAGCAGTTCTTC.

This clonotype was found a few times. This chain links TRBV14 with TRBJ2-7; tentatively, D is TRBD1 (8 bases). Per the germline V gene, CDR1 is SGHDN and CDR2 is FVKESK. The CDR3 sequence is 16 residues long. The V end was cut by 2 bases, the J end by 0 bases, with 14 bases between. The CDR3 DNA follows: TGTGCCAGCAGCCAACGTACAGGGGGGGTCTCCTACGAGCAGTACTTC. It codes for CASSQRTGGVSYEQYF.